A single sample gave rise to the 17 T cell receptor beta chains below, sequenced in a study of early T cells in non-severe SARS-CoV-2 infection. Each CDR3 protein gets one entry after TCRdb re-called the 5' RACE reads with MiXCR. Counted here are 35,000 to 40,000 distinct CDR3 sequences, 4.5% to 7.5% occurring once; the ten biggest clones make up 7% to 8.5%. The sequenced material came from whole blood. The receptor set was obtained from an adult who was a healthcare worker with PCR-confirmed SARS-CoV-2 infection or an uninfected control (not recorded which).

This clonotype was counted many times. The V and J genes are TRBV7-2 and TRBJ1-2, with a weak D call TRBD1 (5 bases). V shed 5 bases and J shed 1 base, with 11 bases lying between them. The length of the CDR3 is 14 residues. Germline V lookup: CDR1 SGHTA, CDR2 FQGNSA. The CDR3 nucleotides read TGTGCCAGCAGCGCAGACAGATTTAACTATGGCTACACCTTC. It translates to CASSADRFNYGYTF.

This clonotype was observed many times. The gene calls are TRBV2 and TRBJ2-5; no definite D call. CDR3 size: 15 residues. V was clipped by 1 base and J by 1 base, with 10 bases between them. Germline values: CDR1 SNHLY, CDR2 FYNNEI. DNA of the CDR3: TGTGCCAGCAGTGAAGTCTTGGCAGCCCAAGAGACCCAGTACTTC. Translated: CASSEVLAAQETQYF.

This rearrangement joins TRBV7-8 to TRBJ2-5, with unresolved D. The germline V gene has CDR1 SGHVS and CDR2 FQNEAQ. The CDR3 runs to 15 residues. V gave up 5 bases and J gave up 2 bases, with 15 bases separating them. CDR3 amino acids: CASSQNLAAQETQYF. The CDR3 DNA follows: TGTGCCAGCAGCCAGAACTTGGCAGCGCAAGAGACCCAGTACTTC.

The CDR3 is CASSSWGSYEQYF. The CDR3 DNA sequence: TGCGCCAGCAGCTCCTGGGGTTCCTACGAGCAGTACTTC. The V call is TRBV5-1, the J call TRBJ2-7; D remains unclear. In germline, CDR1 is SGHRS, CDR2 YFSETQ. The CDR3 covers 13 residues. V was cut by 3 bases and J by 1 base, with 8 bases left in between.

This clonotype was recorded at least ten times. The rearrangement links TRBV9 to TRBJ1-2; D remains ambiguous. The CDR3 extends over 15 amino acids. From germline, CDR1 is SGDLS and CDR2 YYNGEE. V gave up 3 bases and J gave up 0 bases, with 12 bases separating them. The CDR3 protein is CASSGNVQSNYGYTF. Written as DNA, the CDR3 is TGTGCCAGCAGCGGCAACGTGCAGTCTAACTATGGCTACACCTTC. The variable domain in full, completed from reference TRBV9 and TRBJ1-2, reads DSGVTQTPKHLITATGQRVTLRCSPRSGDLSVYWYQQSLDQGLQFLIQYYNGEERAKGNILERFSAQQFPDLHSELNLSSLELGDSALYFCASSGNVQSNYGYTFGSGTRLTVV.

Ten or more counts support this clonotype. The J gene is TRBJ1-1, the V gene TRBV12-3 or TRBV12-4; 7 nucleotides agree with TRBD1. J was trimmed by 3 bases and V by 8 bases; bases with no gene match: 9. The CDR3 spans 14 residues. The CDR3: CASGQDLGDTEAFF. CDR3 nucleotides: TGTGCCAGCGGACAGGATTTAGGGGACACTGAAGCTTTCTTT.

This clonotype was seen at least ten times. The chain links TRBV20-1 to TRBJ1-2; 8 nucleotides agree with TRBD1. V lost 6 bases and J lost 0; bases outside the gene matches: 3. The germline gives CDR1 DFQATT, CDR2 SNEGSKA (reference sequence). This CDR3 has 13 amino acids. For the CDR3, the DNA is TGCAGTGCCCGACAGGGGTCTAACTATGGCTACACCTTC. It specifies CSARQGSNYGYTF.

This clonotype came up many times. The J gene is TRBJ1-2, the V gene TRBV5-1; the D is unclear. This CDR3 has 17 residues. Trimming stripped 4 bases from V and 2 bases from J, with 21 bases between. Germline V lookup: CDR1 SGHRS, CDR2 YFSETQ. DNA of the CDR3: TGCGCCAGCAGCACAGCCTCCGGGATCTCGGAAAACTATGGCTACACCTTC. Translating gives CASSTASGISENYGYTF.

The CDR3 sequence: CASSQQLLKGGTQYF. CDR3 nucleotides: TGTGCCAGCAGCCAACAGCTCCTCAAGGGCGGTACGCAGTATTTT. The rearrangement joins TRBV3-1 to TRBJ2-3; no firm D call. This CDR3 spans 15 amino acids. Germline lookup yields CDR1 LGHDT and CDR2 YNNKEL (reference sequence). Trimming removed 2 bases from V and 8 bases from J, with 17 bases in between.

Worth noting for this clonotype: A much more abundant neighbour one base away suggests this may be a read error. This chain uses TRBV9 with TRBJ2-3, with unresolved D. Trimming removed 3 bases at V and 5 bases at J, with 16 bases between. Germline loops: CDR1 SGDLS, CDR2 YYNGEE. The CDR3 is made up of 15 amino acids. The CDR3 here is CASSATTGRGDTQYF. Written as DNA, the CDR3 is TGTGCCAGCAGCGCAACCACTGGCCGAGGAGATACGCAGTATTTT.

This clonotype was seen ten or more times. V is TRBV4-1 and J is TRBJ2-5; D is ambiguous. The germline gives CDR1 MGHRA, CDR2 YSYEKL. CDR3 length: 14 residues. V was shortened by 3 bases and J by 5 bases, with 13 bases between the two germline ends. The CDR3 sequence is CASSQWFPGETQYF. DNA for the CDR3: TGCGCCAGCAGCCAGTGGTTCCCCGGGGAGACCCAGTACTTC.

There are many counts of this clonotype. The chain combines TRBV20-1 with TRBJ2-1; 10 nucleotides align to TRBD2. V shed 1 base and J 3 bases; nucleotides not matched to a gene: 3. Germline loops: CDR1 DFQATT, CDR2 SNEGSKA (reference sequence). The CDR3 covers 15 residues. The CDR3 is CSARVSGRGYNEQFF. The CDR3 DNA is TGCAGTGCTAGAGTCAGCGGGAGGGGCTACAATGAGCAGTTCTTC.

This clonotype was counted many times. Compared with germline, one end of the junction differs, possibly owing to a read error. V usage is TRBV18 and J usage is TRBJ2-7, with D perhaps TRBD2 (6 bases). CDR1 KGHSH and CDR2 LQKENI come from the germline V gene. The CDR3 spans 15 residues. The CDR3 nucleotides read TGTGCCAGCTCCCCACTTTCGGGGGACCAGAACGAGCAGTACTTC. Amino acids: CASSPLSGDQNEQYF.

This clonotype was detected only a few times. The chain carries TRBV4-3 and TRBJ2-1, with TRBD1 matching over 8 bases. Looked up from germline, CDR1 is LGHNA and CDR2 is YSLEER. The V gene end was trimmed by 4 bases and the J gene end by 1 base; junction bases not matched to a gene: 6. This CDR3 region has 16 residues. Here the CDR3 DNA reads TGCGCCAGCAGCCTAGGGACAGGACAATCCTACAATGAGCAGTTCTTC. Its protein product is CASSLGTGQSYNEQFF.

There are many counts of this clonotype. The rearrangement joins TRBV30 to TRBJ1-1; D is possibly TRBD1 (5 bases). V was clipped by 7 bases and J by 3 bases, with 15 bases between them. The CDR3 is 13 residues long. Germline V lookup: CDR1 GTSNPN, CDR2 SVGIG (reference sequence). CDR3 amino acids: CAYSTGAYTEAFF. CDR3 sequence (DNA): TGTGCCTACTCCACCGGGGCTTACACTGAAGCTTTCTTT.

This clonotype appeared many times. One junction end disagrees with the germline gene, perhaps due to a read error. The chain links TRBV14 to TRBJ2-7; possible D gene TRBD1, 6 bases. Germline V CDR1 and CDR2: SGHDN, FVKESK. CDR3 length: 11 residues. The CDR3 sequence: CASSQGDRTYF. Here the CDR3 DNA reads TGTGCCAGCAGCCAAGGTGACAGGACGTACTTT. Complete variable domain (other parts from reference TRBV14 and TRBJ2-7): EAGVTQFPSHSVIEKGQTVTLRCDPISGHDNLYWYRRVMGKEIKFLLHFVKESKQDESGMPNNRFLAERTGGTYSTLKVQPAELEDSGVYFCASSQGDRTYFGPGTRLTVT.

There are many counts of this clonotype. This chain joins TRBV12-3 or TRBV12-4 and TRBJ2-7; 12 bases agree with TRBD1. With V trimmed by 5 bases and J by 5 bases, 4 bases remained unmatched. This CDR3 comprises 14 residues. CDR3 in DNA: TGTGCCAGCAGTGGGGACAGGGGGCCCGACGAGCAGTACTTC. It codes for CASSGDRGPDEQYF.